This T cell receptor beta chain was captured by sequencing in a study of shared clonotypes between healthy human individuals. Investigators divided CD4+ cells into CD45RA+ naive and CD45RA-negative memory subsets. This clone was observed once. The target antigen is unknown. Overall study findings and caveats: A handful of donors had around 5% of their naive CD4 clonotypes in common.

The test was conducted at deep level. The table came from immunoSEQ multiplex PCR; TCRdb's copy has only in-frame clones and leaves some out. Of 500,000 or so clones in the sample, around 95% were seen once. Germline V gene data show CDR1 as MDHEN and CDR2 as SYDVKM. The V and J ends lost 6 bases and 9 bases respectively, with 14 bases between them. The CDR3 has 12 amino acids. This receptor was taken from a woman in her 30s in good health. This rearrangement joins TRBV28 to TRBJ2-5; TRBD2 is a possible D gene (5 bases). Material: naive CD4+ T cells sorted from blood. Subset reported: CD45RA+ positively selected. CDR3 nucleotide sequence: TGTGCCAGCAGCCGAGGGCTTGTGTCCCAGTACTTC. Its translation is CASSRGLVSQYF.